This TCR beta chain was profiled in a study of regulatory T cells in long-lasting Graves disease. Study-wide results and caveats: Less diverse TCR repertoires were seen in persistent Graves' patients than in newly diagnosed ones. Because few samples were included, accuracy may have been lower.

Time point indicated: newly diagnosed GD, antithyroid drugs for less than 3 months. Extracted PBMC RNA gave rise to the TCR library. The guidelines of the American Thyroid Association were the basis for diagnosing Graves' disease. Assembly of TCR beta libraries relied on iRepertoire HTBI primers together with Arm-PCR of CDR3 regions. TCRdb used MiXCR to reprocess the multiplex PCR reads, holding one entry per CDR3 protein. The sample shows 300,000 to 400,000 distinct CDR3 sequences, 15% of them seen only once. This clonotype was picked up a small number of times. Its antigen remains unidentified. The clonotype originates from a female donor with Graves disease. The sample consisted of peripheral blood mononuclear cells (PBMCs), taken at new diagnosis, from a patient treated with antithyroid drugs.

CDR3 coding DNA: TGCGCCAGCAGCCCGCCGTGGGACAGCCGCATCAATGAGCAGTTCTTC. Its protein is CASSPPWDSRINEQFF. The J gene is TRBJ2-1, the V gene TRBV5-1; 7 bases line up with TRBD1. The junction had 13 bases not matched to a gene; V was cut back by 4 bases and J by 6 bases. CDR1 and CDR2 (germline): SGHRS, YFSETQ. The CDR3 contains 16 residues. The whole variable domain, remainder taken from reference TRBV5-1 and TRBJ2-1, is KAGVTQTPRYLIKTRGQQVTLSCSPISGHRSVSWYQQTPGQGLQFLFEYFSETQRNKGNFPGRFSGRQFSNSRSEMNVSTLELGDSALYLCASSPPWDSRINEQFFGPGTRLTVL.